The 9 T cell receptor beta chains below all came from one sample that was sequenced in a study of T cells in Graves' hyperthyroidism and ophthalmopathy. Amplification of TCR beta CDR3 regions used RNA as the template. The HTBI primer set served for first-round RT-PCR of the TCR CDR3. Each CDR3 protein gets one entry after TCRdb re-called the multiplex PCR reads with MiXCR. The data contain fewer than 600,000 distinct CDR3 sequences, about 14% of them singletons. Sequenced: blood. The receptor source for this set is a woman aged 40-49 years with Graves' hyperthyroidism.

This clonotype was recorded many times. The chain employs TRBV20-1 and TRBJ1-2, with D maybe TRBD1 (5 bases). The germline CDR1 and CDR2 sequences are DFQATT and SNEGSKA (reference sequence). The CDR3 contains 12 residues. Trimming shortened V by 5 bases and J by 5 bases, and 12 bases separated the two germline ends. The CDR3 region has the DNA TGCAGTGCTCGAAGGGGTGGGTATGGCTACACCTTC. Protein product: CSARRGGYGYTF.

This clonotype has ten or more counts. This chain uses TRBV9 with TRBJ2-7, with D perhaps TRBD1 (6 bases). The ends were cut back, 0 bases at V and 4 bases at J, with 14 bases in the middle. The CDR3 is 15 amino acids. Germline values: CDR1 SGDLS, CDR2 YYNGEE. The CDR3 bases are TGTGCCAGCAGCGTAGAGGGGGACCTACCATACGAGCAGTACTTC. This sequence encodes CASSVEGDLPYEQYF.

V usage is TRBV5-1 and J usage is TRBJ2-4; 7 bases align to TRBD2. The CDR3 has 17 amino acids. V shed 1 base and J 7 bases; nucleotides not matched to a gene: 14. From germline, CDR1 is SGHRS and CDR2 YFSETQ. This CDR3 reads CASSLTLRETPGNIQYF. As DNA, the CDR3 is TGCGCCAGCAGCTTGACGTTGCGGGAGACCCCCGGGAACATTCAGTACTTC. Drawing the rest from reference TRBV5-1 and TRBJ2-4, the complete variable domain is KAGVTQTPRYLIKTRGQQVTLSCSPISGHRSVSWYQQTPGQGLQFLFEYFSETQRNKGNFPGRFSGRQFSNSRSEMNVSTLELGDSALYLCASSLTLRETPGNIQYFGAGTRLSVL.

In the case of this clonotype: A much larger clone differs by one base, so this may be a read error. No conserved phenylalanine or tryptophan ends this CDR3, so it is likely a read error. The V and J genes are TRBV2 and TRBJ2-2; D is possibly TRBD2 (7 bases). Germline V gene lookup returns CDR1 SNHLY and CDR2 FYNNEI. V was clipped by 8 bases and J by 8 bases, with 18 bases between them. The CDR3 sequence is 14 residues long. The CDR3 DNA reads TGTGCCAGCCACGCGGTCGGGGGGCGTGGGGAGCTGTTTCTT. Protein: CASHAVGGRGELFL.

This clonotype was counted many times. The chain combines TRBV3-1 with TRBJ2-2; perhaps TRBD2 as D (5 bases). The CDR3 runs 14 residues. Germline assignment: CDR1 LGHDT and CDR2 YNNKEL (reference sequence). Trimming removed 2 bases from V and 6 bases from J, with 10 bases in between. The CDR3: CASSQQHGAGELFF. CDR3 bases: TGTGCCAGCAGCCAACAACACGGGGCCGGGGAGCTGTTTTTT.

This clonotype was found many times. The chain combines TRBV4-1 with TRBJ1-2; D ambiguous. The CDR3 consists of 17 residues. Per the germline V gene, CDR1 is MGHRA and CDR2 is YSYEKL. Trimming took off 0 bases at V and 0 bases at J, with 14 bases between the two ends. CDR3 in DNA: TGCGCCAGCAGCCAAGAGCCGGCAGGACTAACTAACTATGGCTACACCTTC. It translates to CASSQEPAGLTNYGYTF.

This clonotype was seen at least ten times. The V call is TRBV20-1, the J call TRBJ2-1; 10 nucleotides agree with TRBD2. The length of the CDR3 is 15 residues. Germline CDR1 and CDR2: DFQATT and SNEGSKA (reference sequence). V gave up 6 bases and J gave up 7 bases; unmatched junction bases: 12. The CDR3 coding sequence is TGCAGTGCAAATAATCTAGCGGGAGTTATAAATGAGCAGTTCTTC. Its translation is CSANNLAGVINEQFF.

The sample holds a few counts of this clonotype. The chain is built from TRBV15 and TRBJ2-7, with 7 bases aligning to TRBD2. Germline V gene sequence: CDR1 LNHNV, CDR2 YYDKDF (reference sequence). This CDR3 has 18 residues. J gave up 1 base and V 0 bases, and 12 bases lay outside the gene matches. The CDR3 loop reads CATSRELGLEWISYEQYF. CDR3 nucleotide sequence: TGTGCCACCAGCAGAGAGCTCGGACTAGAATGGATATCCTACGAGCAGTACTTC. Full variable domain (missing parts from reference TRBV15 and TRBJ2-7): DAMVIQNPRYQVTQFGKPVTLSCSQTLNHNVMYWYQQKSSQAPKLLFHYYDKDFNNEADTPDNFQSRRPNTSFCFLDIRSPGLGDTAMYLCATSRELGLEWISYEQYFGPGTRLTVT.

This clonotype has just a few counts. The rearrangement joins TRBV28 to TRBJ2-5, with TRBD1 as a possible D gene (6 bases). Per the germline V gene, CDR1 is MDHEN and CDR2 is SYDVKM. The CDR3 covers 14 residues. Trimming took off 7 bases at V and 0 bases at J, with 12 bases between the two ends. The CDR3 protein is CASKSGVYQETQYF. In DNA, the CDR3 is TGTGCCAGCAAGTCAGGGGTGTACCAAGAGACCCAGTACTTC.